This T cell receptor (beta chain) was retrieved from a study of T cells in Graves' hyperthyroidism and ophthalmopathy. RNA transcripts served as the template for amplifying TCR beta CDR3 regions. HTBI primers drove first-round RT-PCR of the TCR CDR3. MiXCR, applied by TCRdb to the multiplex PCR reads, yields one record per CDR3 protein. The sample shows about 600,000 distinct CDR3 sequences, approximately 14% of them seen only once. Those patients with uncontrolled infection, other autoimmune disease, pregnancy or lactation were excluded. Trimming left V 1 base short and J 5 bases short, with 8 bases between. The CDR3 has 14 amino acids. Germline V gene sequence: CDR1 SGHDN, CDR2 FVKESK.

The sequence was collected from a woman between 45 and 65 years old with Graves' ophthalmopathy. The J gene is TRBJ2-2, the V gene TRBV14, with D possibly matching TRBD1 (5 bases). The sequenced material came from blood. CDR3 protein: CASSQAGYTGELFF. In nucleotides, the CDR3 is TGTGCCAGCAGCCAAGCAGGGTATACCGGGGAGCTGTTTTTT.